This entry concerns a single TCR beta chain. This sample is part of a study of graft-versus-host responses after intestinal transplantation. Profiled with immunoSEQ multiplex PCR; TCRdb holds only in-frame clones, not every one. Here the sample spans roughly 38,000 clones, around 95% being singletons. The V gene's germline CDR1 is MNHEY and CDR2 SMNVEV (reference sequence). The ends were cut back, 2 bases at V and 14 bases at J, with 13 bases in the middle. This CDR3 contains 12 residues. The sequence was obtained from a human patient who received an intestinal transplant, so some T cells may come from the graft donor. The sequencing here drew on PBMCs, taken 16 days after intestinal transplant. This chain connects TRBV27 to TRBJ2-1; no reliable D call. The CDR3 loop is CASSLGPSGEFF. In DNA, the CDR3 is TGTGCCAGCAGTTTAGGGCCCTCCGGAGAGTTCTTC.